Following are 16 T cell receptor beta chains from one sample sequenced in a study of control samples from healthy donors and cancer patients. Method: immunoSEQ multiplex PCR; TCRdb's copy keeps in-frame clones and lacks some. The table includes 75,000 to 100,000 clones, 92% detected once. The specimen sequenced was blood. Receptor source: a human donor in good health. The donor label of this sample is uncertain.

The V call is TRBV7-3, the J call TRBJ2-3; no clear D gene. V was pared by 0 bases and J by 5 bases, with 6 bases between. Germline V gene data show CDR1 as SGHTA and CDR2 as FQGTGA. This CDR3 region has 13 residues. The DNA of the CDR3 is TGTGCCAGCAGCTTAACGGAAGAAGATACGCAGTATTTT. Translating gives CASSLTEEDTQYF.

This chain uses TRBV5-1 with TRBJ1-2; possible D gene TRBD1, 5 bases. Germline CDR1 SGHRS, CDR2 YFSETQ. Trimming left V 3 bases short and J 4 bases short, with 13 bases between. This CDR3 is 14 amino acids long. CDR3 nucleotide sequence: TGCGCCAGCAGCTCCGGGGGGGGAGGCTATGGCTACACCTTC. Its translation: CASSSGGGGYGYTF.

This chain uses TRBV5-5 with TRBJ1-1; D ambiguous. The CDR3 contains 15 residues. Trimming pared 4 bases from V and 5 bases from J, leaving 18 bases between. Per the germline V gene, CDR1 is SGHKS and CDR2 is YYEKEE (reference sequence). CDR3 in amino acids: CASSRAISGSTEAFF. The CDR3, as DNA: TGTGCCAGCAGCCGGGCCATATCGGGGAGTACTGAAGCTTTCTTT.

This clone was recorded a few times. V is TRBV12-3 or TRBV12-4 and J is TRBJ2-7; D is ambiguous. This CDR3 comprises 13 residues. The germline V and J ends were trimmed by 4 bases and 1 base, with 8 bases remaining between them. The CDR3 nucleotides read TGTGCCAGCAGTTCACAGAAGTCCTACGAGCAGTACTTC. Translation: CASSSQKSYEQYF.

The chain carries TRBV29-1 and TRBJ2-5; weak D call: TRBD1 (6 bases). This CDR3 has 14 amino acids. V lost 0 bases, J lost 2 bases, and 10 bases lay in between. Germline V gene data show CDR1 as SQVTM and CDR2 as ANQGSEA. The CDR3 DNA reads as TGCAGCGTTGAAGATCTACAGGGTCAAGAGACCCAGTACTTC. It codes for CSVEDLQGQETQYF.

The chain links TRBV6-4 to TRBJ2-2; D not certain. CDR1 is MRHNA, CDR2 SNTAGT, per germline. The length of the CDR3 is 13 residues. The V end lost 6 bases, the J end lost 4 bases, and 9 bases lay between the germline ends. The CDR3 spells CASSGEATGELFF. For the CDR3, the DNA is TGTGCCAGCAGCGGAGAGGCCACCGGGGAGCTGTTTTTT.

This clone was detected once. V and J are TRBV5-8 and TRBJ1-5, with a possible D match to TRBD1 (6 bases). The CDR3 length is 15 residues. In germline, CDR1 is SGHTS, CDR2 YDEGEE. The V and J ends lost 3 bases and 5 bases respectively, with 15 bases between them. The CDR3 region is CASSWEGGGHQPQHF. The CDR3 nucleotides read TGTGCCAGCAGCTGGGAAGGGGGGGGGCATCAGCCCCAGCATTTT.

The chain recombines TRBV12-3 or TRBV12-4 with TRBJ1-3; D unresolved. The CDR3 runs 13 residues. V dropped 4 bases and J dropped 0 bases, with 4 bases sitting between them. This CDR3 reads CASSSSSGNTIYF. The CDR3, as DNA: TGTGCCAGCAGTTCAAGCTCTGGAAACACCATATATTTT.

The gene calls are TRBV7-2 and TRBJ2-7, with D tentatively TRBD1 (5 bases). The CDR3 loop spans 13 amino acids. Germline values: CDR1 SGHTA, CDR2 FQGNSA. V lost 1 base and J 7 bases, leaving 11 bases between the germline ends. CDR3 in amino acids: CASSLGTRVEQYV. The CDR3 nucleotides read TGTGCCAGCAGCTTAGGGACACGGGTTGAGCAGTACGTC.

The genes are TRBV5-4 and TRBJ1-1; D may be TRBD1 (5 bases). The CDR3 consists of 15 residues. Germline CDR1 is SGHNT and CDR2 is YYREEE (reference sequence). V was shortened by 4 bases and J by 4 bases, with 17 bases between the two germline ends. CDR3 loop: CASSPRVPRGTEAFF. CDR3 sequence (DNA): TGTGCCAGCAGCCCTCGGGTGCCGAGGGGCACTGAAGCTTTCTTT.

V usage is TRBV30 and J usage is TRBJ2-5; D unclear. The CDR3 spans 14 residues. Trimming removed 2 bases at V and 5 bases at J, with 15 bases between. The germline CDR1 and CDR2 sequences are GTSNPN and SVGIG (reference sequence). In DNA, the CDR3 is TGTGCCTGGAGTCTTGAAAGGGTTGGGGAGACCCAGTACTTC. Amino acid sequence: CAWSLERVGETQYF.

The chain uses TRBV11-2 and TRBJ2-5, with TRBD2 identical over 9 bases. The CDR3 contains 15 residues. After removal of 7 bases from V and 5 bases from J, the junction contained 11 bases not matched to a gene. Germline CDR1 is SGHAT and CDR2 is FQNNGV. CDR3 nucleotides: TGTGCCAGCACCCACGGCGGGGGGGCGGGTGAGACCCAGTACTTC. It encodes CASTHGGGAGETQYF. Variable domain in full (rest from reference TRBV11-2 and TRBJ2-5): EAGVAQSPRYKIIEKRQSVAFWCNPISGHATLYWYQQILGQGPKLLIQFQNNGVVDDSQLPKDRFSAERLKGVDSTLKIQPAKLEDSAVYLCASTHGGGAGETQYFGPGTRLLVL.

The table lists this clone with a count of one. The V call is TRBV3-1 (or the pseudogene TRBV3-2), the J call TRBJ2-5; 10 bases are shared with TRBD1. CDR1 and CDR2 from the germline V gene are LGHDT and YNNKEL (reference sequence). V shed 5 bases, J shed 5 bases, and the junction held 11 bases outside the gene matches. The CDR3 loop spans 16 amino acids. CDR3 coding DNA: TGTGCCAGCAGCGACCGGGACAGGGGATTCCAGGAGACCCAGTACTTC. Its translation: CASSDRDRGFQETQYF.

This clone appeared a single time. The J gene is TRBJ2-1, the V gene TRBV5-1, with 8 nucleotides matching TRBD2. Germline values: CDR1 SGHRS, CDR2 YFSETQ. This CDR3 is 17 amino acids long. V shed 4 bases and J 9 bases; nucleotides not matched to a gene: 18. CDR3 protein: CASSAGGWVRESREQFF. CDR3 coding DNA: TGCGCCAGCAGCGCGGGGGGATGGGTCAGGGAGAGTCGTGAGCAGTTCTTC.

The chain has TRBV11-2 and TRBJ1-1; 7 nucleotides align to TRBD1. V trimming: 5 bases; J trimming: 7 bases; junction bases outside the gene matches: 10. CDR3 size: 14 residues. Germline assignment: CDR1 SGHAT and CDR2 FQNNGV. The CDR3 nucleotides are TGTGCCAGCAGCAAGACAGGGTCAGGACATGAAGCTTTCTTT. Translated, it gives CASSKTGSGHEAFF.

The chain joins TRBV7-3 to TRBJ1-6; D is ambiguous. The CDR3 runs 13 residues. Germline-derived CDR1 and CDR2 are SGHTA and FQGTGA. Trimming left V 5 bases short and J 5 bases short, with 7 bases between. The CDR3 is CASSRTDNSPLHF. CDR3 coding DNA: TGTGCCAGCAGCCGTACAGATAATTCACCCCTCCACTTT.